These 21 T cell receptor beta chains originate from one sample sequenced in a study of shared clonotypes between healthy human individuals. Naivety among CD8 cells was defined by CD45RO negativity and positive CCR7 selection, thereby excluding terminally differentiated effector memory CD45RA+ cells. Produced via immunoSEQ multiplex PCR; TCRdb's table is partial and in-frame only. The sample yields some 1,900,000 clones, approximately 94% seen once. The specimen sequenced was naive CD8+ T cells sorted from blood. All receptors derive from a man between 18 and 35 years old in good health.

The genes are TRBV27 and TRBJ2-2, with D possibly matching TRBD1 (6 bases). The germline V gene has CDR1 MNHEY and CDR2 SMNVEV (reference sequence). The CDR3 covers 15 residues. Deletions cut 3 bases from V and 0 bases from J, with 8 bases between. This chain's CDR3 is CASSFRTANTGELFF. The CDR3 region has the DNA TGTGCCAGCAGTTTCCGGACAGCGAACACCGGGGAGCTGTTTTTT.

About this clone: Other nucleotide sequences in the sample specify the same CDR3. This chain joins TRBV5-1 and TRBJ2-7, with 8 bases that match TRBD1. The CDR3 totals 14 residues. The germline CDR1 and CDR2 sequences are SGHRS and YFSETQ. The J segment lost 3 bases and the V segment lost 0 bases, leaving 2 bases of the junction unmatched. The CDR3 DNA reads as TGCGCCAGCAGCTTGGCAGGGGGCGGCTACGAGCAGTACTTC. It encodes CASSLAGGGYEQYF. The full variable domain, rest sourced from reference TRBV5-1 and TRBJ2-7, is KAGVTQTPRYLIKTRGQQVTLSCSPISGHRSVSWYQQTPGQGLQFLFEYFSETQRNKGNFPGRFSGRQFSNSRSEMNVSTLELGDSALYLCASSLAGGGYEQYFGPGTRLTVT.

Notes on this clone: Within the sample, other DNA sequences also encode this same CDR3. The CDR3 spells CASSVGGDSYEQYF. The DNA for the CDR3 is TGTGCCAGCAGCGTAGGTGGTGACTCCTACGAGCAGTACTTC. The gene calls are TRBV9 and TRBJ2-7; D is ambiguous. Per the germline V gene, CDR1 is SGDLS and CDR2 is YYNGEE. CDR3 length equals 14 residues. V lost 0 bases to trimming and J lost 0 bases, with 7 bases between them.

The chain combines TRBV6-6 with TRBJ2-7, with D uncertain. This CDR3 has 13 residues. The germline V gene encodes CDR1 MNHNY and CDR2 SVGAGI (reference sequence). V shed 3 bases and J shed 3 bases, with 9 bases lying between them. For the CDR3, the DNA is TGTGCCAGCAGTTATGAGGCAGACTACGAGCAGTACTTC. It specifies CASSYEADYEQYF.

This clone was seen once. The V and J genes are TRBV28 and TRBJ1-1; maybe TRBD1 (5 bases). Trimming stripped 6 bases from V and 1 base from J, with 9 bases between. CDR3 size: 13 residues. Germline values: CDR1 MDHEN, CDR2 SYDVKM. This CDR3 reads CASRVTGNTEAFF. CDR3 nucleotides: TGTGCCAGCAGGGTTACAGGGAACACTGAAGCTTTCTTT.

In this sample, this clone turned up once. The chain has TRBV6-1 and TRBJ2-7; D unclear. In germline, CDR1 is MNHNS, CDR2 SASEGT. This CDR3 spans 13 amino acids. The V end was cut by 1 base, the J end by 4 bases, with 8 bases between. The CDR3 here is CASSEGGQYEQYF. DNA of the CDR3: TGTGCCAGCAGTGAAGGTGGCCAGTACGAGCAGTACTTC.

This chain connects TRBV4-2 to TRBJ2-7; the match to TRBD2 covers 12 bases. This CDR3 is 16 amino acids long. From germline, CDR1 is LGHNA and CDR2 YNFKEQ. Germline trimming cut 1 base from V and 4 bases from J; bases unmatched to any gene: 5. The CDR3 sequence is CASSQATSGGFYEQYF. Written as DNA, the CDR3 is TGTGCCAGCAGCCAAGCGACTAGCGGGGGATTTTACGAGCAGTACTTC.

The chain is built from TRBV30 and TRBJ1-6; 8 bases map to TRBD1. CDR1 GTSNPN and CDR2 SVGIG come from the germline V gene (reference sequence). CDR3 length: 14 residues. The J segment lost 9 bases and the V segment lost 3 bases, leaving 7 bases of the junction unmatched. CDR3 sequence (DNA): TGTGCCTGGAGCCCGACAGGGGCCGGTTCACCCCTCCACTTT. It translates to CAWSPTGAGSPLHF.

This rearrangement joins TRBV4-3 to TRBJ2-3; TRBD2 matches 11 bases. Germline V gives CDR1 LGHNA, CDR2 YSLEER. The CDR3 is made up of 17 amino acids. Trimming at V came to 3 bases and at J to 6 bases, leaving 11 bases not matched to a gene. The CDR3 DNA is TGCGCCAGCAGCCACACCACTAGCGGGAGCCTCGGGGATACGCAGTATTTT. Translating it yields CASSHTTSGSLGDTQYF.

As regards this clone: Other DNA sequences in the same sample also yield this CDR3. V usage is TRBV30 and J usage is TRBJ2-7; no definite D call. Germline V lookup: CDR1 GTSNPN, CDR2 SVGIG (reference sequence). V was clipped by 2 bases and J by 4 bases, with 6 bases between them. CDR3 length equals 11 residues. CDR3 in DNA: TGTGCCTGGAGTCTTGGTTACGAGCAGTACTTC. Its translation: CAWSLGYEQYF.

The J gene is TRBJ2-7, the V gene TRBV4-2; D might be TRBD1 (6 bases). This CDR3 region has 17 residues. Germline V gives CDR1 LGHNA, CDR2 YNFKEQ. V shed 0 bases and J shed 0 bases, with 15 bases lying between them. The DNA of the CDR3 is TGTGCCAGCAGCCAAGATTTCGGGACACCGAGCTCCTACGAGCAGTACTTC. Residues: CASSQDFGTPSSYEQYF.

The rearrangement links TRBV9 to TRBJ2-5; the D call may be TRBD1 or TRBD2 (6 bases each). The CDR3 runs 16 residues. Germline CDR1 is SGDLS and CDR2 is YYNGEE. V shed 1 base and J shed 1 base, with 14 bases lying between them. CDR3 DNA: TGTGCCAGCAGCGTAACCCATACGGGGGCCCAAGAGACCCAGTACTTC. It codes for CASSVTHTGAQETQYF.

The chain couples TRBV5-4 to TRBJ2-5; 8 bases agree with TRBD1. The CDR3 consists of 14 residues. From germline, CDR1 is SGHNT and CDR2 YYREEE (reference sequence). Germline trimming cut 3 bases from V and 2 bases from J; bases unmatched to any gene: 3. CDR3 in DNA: TGTGCCAGCAGCTGGGGGGACAGGCAAGAGACCCAGTACTTC. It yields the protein CASSWGDRQETQYF.

CDR3 coding DNA: TGCGCCAGCAGCCAAGATCCTAGCGGGGGCGCCCTTTACGAGCAGTACTTC. Its translation is CASSQDPSGGALYEQYF. V and J are TRBV4-1 and TRBJ2-7, with TRBD2 identical over 10 bases. The germline V gene encodes CDR1 MGHRA and CDR2 YSYEKL. The CDR3 contains 17 residues. After removal of 0 bases from V and 4 bases from J, the junction contained 9 bases not matched to a gene.

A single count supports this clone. The CDR3 bases are TGTGCCAGCAGTTTATATGACAGGAACCCTAACTATGGCTACACCTTC. It codes for CASSLYDRNPNYGYTF. This rearrangement joins TRBV28 to TRBJ1-2; possibly TRBD1 for D (6 bases). Germline V CDR1 and CDR2: MDHEN, SYDVKM. The CDR3 extends over 16 amino acids. Between the trimmed V and J ends, which lost 1 base and 0 bases, there was a span of 12 bases.

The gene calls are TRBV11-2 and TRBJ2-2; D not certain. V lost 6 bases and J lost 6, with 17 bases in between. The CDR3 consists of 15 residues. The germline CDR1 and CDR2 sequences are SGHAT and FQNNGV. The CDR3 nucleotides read TGTGCCAGCAGTCTTCCAAGATTTCCGGCCGGGGAGCTGTTTTTT. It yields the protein CASSLPRFPAGELFF.

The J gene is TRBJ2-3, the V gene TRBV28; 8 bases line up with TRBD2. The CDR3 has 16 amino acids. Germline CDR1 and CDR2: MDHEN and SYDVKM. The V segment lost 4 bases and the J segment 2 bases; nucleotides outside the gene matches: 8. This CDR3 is CASSYLEAGDTDTQYF. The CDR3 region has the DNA TGTGCCAGCAGTTATCTCGAAGCGGGGGACACAGATACGCAGTATTTT.

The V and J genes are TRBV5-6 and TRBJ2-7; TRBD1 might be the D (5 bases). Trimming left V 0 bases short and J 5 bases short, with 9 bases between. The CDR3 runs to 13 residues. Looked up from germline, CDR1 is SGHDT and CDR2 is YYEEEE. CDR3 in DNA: TGTGCCAGCAGCTTGGAGGTCAGGGACGAGCAGTACTTC. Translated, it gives CASSLEVRDEQYF.

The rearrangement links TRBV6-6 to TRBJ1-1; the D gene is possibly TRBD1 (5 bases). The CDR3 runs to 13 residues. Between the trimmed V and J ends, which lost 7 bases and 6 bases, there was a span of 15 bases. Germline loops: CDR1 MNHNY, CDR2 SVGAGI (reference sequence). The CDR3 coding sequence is TGTGCCAGCAACGTGGGGGAAAGGGCTGAAGCTTTCTTT. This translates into CASNVGERAEAFF.

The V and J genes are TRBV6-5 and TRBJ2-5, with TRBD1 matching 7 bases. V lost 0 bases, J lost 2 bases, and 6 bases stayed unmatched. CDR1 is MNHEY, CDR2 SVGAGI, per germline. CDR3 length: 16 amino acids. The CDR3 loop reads CASSYSILGQQETQYF. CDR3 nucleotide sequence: TGTGCCAGCAGTTACTCGATTTTGGGACAGCAAGAGACCCAGTACTTC.

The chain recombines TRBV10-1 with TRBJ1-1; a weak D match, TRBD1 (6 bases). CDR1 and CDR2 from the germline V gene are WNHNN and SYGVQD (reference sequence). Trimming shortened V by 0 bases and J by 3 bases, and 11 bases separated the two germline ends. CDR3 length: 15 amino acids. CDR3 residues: CASSESPGVDTEAFF. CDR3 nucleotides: TGCGCCAGCAGTGAGTCCCCAGGGGTGGACACTGAAGCTTTCTTT.